These T cell receptor beta chains were read from a single sample in a study of beta chain features in type 1 diabetes. Some clones are missing from TCRdb's copy, which holds only in-frame ones; the method was immunoSEQ multiplex PCR. The data show 150,000 or so clones, over 7.5% seen once. Sequenced input: central memory CD4+ T cells from blood. The receptors stem from a woman aged 18-29 years in good health. CDR3s include the opening cysteine and the closing phenylalanine or tryptophan. A D gene is named only where the DNA matches it firmly. Size values are once, few and many counts, or a class for expanded clones, and some rows have none.

J: TRBJ1-1
size: .
D: .
V: TRBV13
CDR3: CASSRTRMLTEHSAFF
DNA: TGTGCCAGCAGCAGGACACGGATGCTTACGGAACACTCGGCTTTCTTT

J: TRBJ2-2
size: few
D: .
V: TRBV5-4
CDR3: CASSTTRGGGGSGELFF
DNA: TGTGCCAGCAGCACAACACGAGGTGGGGGAGGATCCGGGGAGCTGTTTTTT

J: TRBJ2-3
size: .
D: .
V: TRBV30
CDR3: CASAQGGDTQYF
DNA: TGTGCCTCGGCACAGGGGGGGGATACGCAGTATTTT

J: TRBJ1-6
size: many
D: .
V: TRBV25-1
CDR3: CASSGGGSYNSPLHF
DNA: TGTGCCAGCAGTGGGGGGGGCTCCTATAATTCACCCCTCCACTTT

J: TRBJ1-4
size: .
D: TRBD1
V: TRBV4-3
CDR3: CASSLKTLGTGVEKLFF
DNA: TGCGCCAGCAGCTTGAAGACCTTGGGGACAGGGGTTGAAAAACTGTTTTTT

J: TRBJ2-5
size: many
D: TRBD2
V: TRBV11-3
CDR3: CASSLTRTRREETQYF
DNA: TGTGCCAGCAGCTTAACTAGGACTAGGAGGGAAGAGACCCAGTACTTC

J: TRBJ2-7
size: few
D: .
V: TRBV2
CDR3: CASSPGGSYEQYF
DNA: TGTGCCAGCAGTCCAGGGGGGAGCTACGAGCAGTACTTC

J: TRBJ2-6
size: few
D: .
V: TRBV2
CDR3: CASSLGPSGANVLTF
DNA: TGTGCCAGCAGCCTGGGGCCCTCTGGGGCCAACGTCCTGACTTTC

J: TRBJ2-5
size: few
D: .
V: TRBV6-5
CDR3: CASQRSQETQYF
DNA: TGTGCCAGCCAGCGGAGTCAAGAGACCCAGTACTTC

J: TRBJ1-5
size: few
D: TRBD1
V: TRBV28
CDR3: CASSLGQAGNQPQHF
DNA: TGTGCCAGCAGTTTAGGACAGGCGGGAAATCAGCCCCAGCATTTT

J: TRBJ1-2
size: few
D: .
V: TRBV6-6
CDR3: CASSSEADYNYGYTF
DNA: TGTGCCAGCAGCAGCGAGGCAGACTATAACTATGGCTACACCTTC

J: TRBJ2-3
size: .
D: TRBD2
V: TRBV9
CDR3: CASSPTAGGTDTQYF
DNA: TGTGCCAGCAGCCCCACAGCGGGGGGGACAGATACGCAGTATTTT

J: TRBJ1-5
size: few
D: .
V: TRBV30
CDR3: CAWSERGHQPQHF
DNA: TGTGCCTGGAGTGAGCGGGGGCATCAGCCCCAGCATTTT

J: TRBJ1-2
size: few
D: TRBD1
V: TRBV5-6
CDR3: CASSLKDRGYGYTF
DNA: TGTGCCAGCAGCCTTAAAGACAGGGGGTATGGCTACACCTTC

J: TRBJ1-2
size: few
D: .
V: TRBV15
CDR3: CATSPFNTANYGYTF
DNA: TGTGCCACCAGCCCCTTTAATACAGCTAACTATGGCTACACCTTC

J: TRBJ1-1
size: few
D: TRBD1
V: TRBV29-1
CDR3: CSAGQANTEAFF
DNA: TGCAGCGCCGGACAGGCTAACACTGAAGCTTTCTTT

J: TRBJ2-3
size: few
D: .
V: TRBV5-4
CDR3: CASSKTEGTDTQYF
DNA: TGTGCCAGCTCGAAGACAGAGGGCACAGATACGCAGTATTTT

J: TRBJ1-4
size: few
D: TRBD1
V: TRBV7-9
CDR3: CASSPLSGQGEYEKLFF
DNA: TGTGCCAGCAGCCCCCTGAGCGGACAGGGTGAATATGAAAAACTGTTTTTT

J: TRBJ2-1
size: .
D: .
V: TRBV30
CDR3: CAWSWGGGLIEQFF
DNA: TGTGCCTGGAGTTGGGGGGGCGGGCTAATTGAGCAGTTCTTC

J: TRBJ2-3
size: .
D: .
V: TRBV7-2
CDR3: CASTLERSGDTQYF
DNA: TGTGCCAGCACCCTCGAGAGGTCGGGGGATACGCAGTATTTT

J: TRBJ1-2
size: .
D: .
V: TRBV2
CDR3: CASSEVAGKTNYGYTF
DNA: TGTGCCAGCAGTGAAGTGGCAGGGAAGACTAACTATGGCTACACCTTC

J: TRBJ2-3
size: .
D: TRBD2
V: TRBV15
CDR3: CATSRDQSRGFTDTQYF
DNA: TGTGCCACCAGCAGAGATCAATCGCGGGGGTTTACAGATACGCAGTATTTT

J: TRBJ2-1
size: few
D: .
V: TRBV29-1
CDR3: CSVVEQLTFNEQFF
DNA: TGCAGCGTTGTGGAGCAACTTACTTTCAATGAGCAGTTCTTC

J: TRBJ2-5
size: .
D: TRBD2
V: TRBV7-8
CDR3: CASSLGTSGRAQYF
DNA: TGTGCCAGCAGCTTAGGGACTAGCGGGAGGGCCCAGTACTTC

J: TRBJ1-1
size: once
D: TRBD1
V: TRBV30
CDR3: CAWSVKGARTEAFF
DNA: TGTGCCTGGAGTGTTAAGGGGGCGCGAACTGAAGCTTTCTTT

J: TRBJ2-5
size: few
D: TRBD2
V: TRBV30
CDR3: CAWSERGETQYF
DNA: TGTGCCTGGAGCGAGCGGGGAGAGACCCAGTACTTC

J: TRBJ2-5
size: .
D: TRBD2
V: TRBV11-2
CDR3: CASSLGGAGGQETQYF
DNA: TGTGCCAGCAGCTTAGGGGGCGCCGGGGGGCAAGAGACCCAGTACTTC

J: TRBJ2-3
size: .
D: .
V: TRBV23-1
CDR3: CASSQCSGYYTDTQYF
DNA: TGCGCCAGCAGTCAATGCAGCGGATATTACACAGATACGCAGTATTTT

J: TRBJ2-7
size: few
D: .
V: TRBV29-1
CDR3: CSVEDGGWRGLEQYF
DNA: TGCAGCGTTGAAGATGGGGGCTGGAGAGGTCTCGAGCAGTACTTC

J: TRBJ2-4
size: .
D: .
V: TRBV5-6
CDR3: CASSLRGNKNIQYF
DNA: TGTGCCAGCAGCTTGAGGGGCAACAAAAACATTCAGTACTTC

J: TRBJ1-5
size: .
D: .
V: TRBV6-5
CDR3: CASSYSFWAPQHF
DNA: TGTGCCAGCAGTTACTCGTTCTGGGCTCCCCAGCATTTT

J: TRBJ1-3
size: .
D: .
V: TRBV6-5
CDR3: CASYSQNSGNTIYF
DNA: TGTGCCAGTTACAGCCAGAACTCTGGAAACACCATATATTTT

J: TRBJ2-7
size: few
D: .
V: TRBV4-3
CDR3: CASSQDYRQDFSYEQYF
DNA: TGCGCCAGCAGCCAAGATTATCGGCAGGACTTCTCCTACGAGCAGTACTTC

J: TRBJ2-1
size: few
D: .
V: TRBV18
CDR3: CASSPVKAGEQFF
DNA: TGTGCCAGCTCACCCGTCAAGGCGGGGGAGCAGTTCTTC

J: TRBJ2-3
size: .
D: .
V: TRBV7-2
CDR3: CASSPRDFTDTQYF
DNA: TGTGCCAGCAGCCCCCGGGACTTCACAGATACGCAGTATTTT

J: TRBJ1-5
size: few
D: .
V: TRBV7-2
CDR3: CASSFGANQPQHF
DNA: TGTGCCAGCAGCTTTGGGGCGAATCAGCCCCAGCATTTT

J: TRBJ1-2
size: many
D: .
V: TRBV9
CDR3: CASSVDSGRSYTF
DNA: TGTGCCAGCAGCGTCGACTCGGGGAGGAGCTACACCTTC

J: TRBJ1-2
size: few
D: TRBD1
V: TRBV29-1
CDR3: CSVGPDRGHGYTF
DNA: TGCAGCGTTGGCCCGGACAGGGGCCATGGCTACACCTTC

J: TRBJ2-1
size: .
D: TRBD2
V: TRBV29-1
CDR3: CSVLAGGPEFF
DNA: TGCAGCGTTCTGGCGGGAGGCCCGGAATTCTTC

J: TRBJ2-7
size: few
D: TRBD1
V: TRBV5-1
CDR3: CASKWSQGAYEQYF
DNA: TGCGCCAGCAAGTGGAGTCAGGGGGCTTACGAGCAGTACTTC

J: TRBJ2-1
size: few
D: TRBD2
V: TRBV28
CDR3: CASSLVAGGSYNEQFF
DNA: TGTGCCAGCAGTTTGGTCGCGGGAGGGAGTTACAATGAGCAGTTCTTC

J: TRBJ2-7
size: .
D: .
V: TRBV7-2
CDR3: CASSSTPGLYEQYF
DNA: TGTGCCAGCAGCTCCACCCCCGGACTCTACGAGCAGTACTTC

J: TRBJ1-1
size: .
D: .
V: TRBV21-1
CDR3: CASSSRCRGADTEAFF
DNA: TGTGCCAGCAGCTCCCGGTGCCGGGGGGCGGACACTGAAGCTTTCTTT

J: TRBJ2-4
size: .
D: TRBD1
V: TRBV5-6
CDR3: CASSLGTGQYF
DNA: TGTGCCAGCAGCTTGGGGACAGGGCAGTACTTC

J: TRBJ1-5
size: .
D: TRBD1
V: TRBV4-1
CDR3: CASSQGDRVYPNQPQHF
DNA: TGCGCCAGCAGCCAAGGTGACAGGGTCTACCCGAATCAGCCCCAGCATTTT

J: TRBJ2-5
size: .
D: .
V: TRBV7-3
CDR3: CASSITGSGETQYF
DNA: TGTGCCAGCAGCATTACGGGGAGCGGGGAGACCCAGTACTTC

J: TRBJ2-7
size: .
D: TRBD2
V: TRBV5-1
CDR3: CASSFTSGSNEQYF
DNA: TGCGCCAGCAGTTTTACTAGCGGGAGTAACGAGCAGTACTTC

J: TRBJ1-1
size: .
D: .
V: TRBV11-2
CDR3: CASSGRTMRRLLNTEAFF
DNA: TGTGCCAGCAGCGGGCGAACCATGAGACGGCTATTGAACACTGAAGCTTTCTTT

J: TRBJ2-1
size: few
D: TRBD2
V: TRBV5-1
CDR3: CASSLGGTSGMGEQFF
DNA: TGCGCCAGCAGCTTAGGGGGGACTAGCGGGATGGGTGAGCAGTTCTTC

J: TRBJ2-7
size: many
D: .
V: TRBV18
CDR3: CASSPPAGAAYEQYF
DNA: TGTGCCAGCTCACCACCGGCAGGGGCGGCCTACGAGCAGTACTTC

J: TRBJ2-7
size: few
D: TRBD1
V: TRBV18
CDR3: CASSPNRDSEQYF
DNA: TGTGCCAGCTCACCAAATCGGGACAGCGAGCAGTACTTC

J: TRBJ1-4
size: few
D: TRBD1
V: TRBV7-8
CDR3: CASSPGGGGEKLFF
DNA: TGTGCCAGCAGCCCAGGGGGCGGCGGTGAAAAACTGTTTTTT

J: TRBJ1-6
size: .
D: .
V: TRBV5-1
CDR3: CASSPSPRQASSPLHF
DNA: TGCGCCAGCAGCCCCAGCCCCCGACAGGCATCTTCACCCCTCCACTTT